The source of this T cell receptor (beta chain) is a study of siplizumab effects on memory and regulatory T cells. Whole-study results and caveats: Proliferating CD4+ or CD8+ clones, roughly 80-97% of them, lacked an assignable naive or memory phenotype. In siplizumab cultures, the suppressive function of proliferating Tregs remained unconfirmed. Naive T cells were seen as more diverse than memory cells and as major alloresponse contributors.

The assay covered some 100,000 TCR templates per sample. Profiled with immunoSEQ multiplex PCR; TCRdb holds only in-frame clones, not every one. The sample has about 100,000 clones, about nine tenths seen once. V dropped 4 bases and J dropped 3 bases, with 13 bases sitting between them. The germline V gene has CDR1 SGHRS and CDR2 YFSETQ. This CDR3 has 15 residues. With regard to this clone: Its target is not known.

The source material was CD4+ T cells sorted from blood. This TCR was sampled from a human donor in good health. Some clones in this sample may be carry-over from other donors' samples. The rearrangement joins TRBV5-1 to TRBJ1-4; possibly TRBD1 for D (6 bases). The CDR3 region is CASSEQGTSNEKLFF. In DNA, the CDR3 is TGCGCCAGCAGCGAGCAGGGGACCTCTAATGAAAAACTGTTTTTT.